This T cell receptor beta chain was sequenced in a study of T cells in Graves' hyperthyroidism and ophthalmopathy. It was RNA transcripts that yielded the amplified TCR beta CDR3 regions. An initial round of RT-PCR targeting the TCR CDR3 relied on the HTBI primer set. MiXCR, applied by TCRdb to the multiplex PCR reads, yields one record per CDR3 protein. This sample has hundreds of thousands of distinct CDR3 sequences, with 13% to 15% found just once. Per the germline V gene, CDR1 is KGHDR and CDR2 is SFDVKD. V dropped 4 bases and J dropped 3 bases, with 9 bases sitting between them. The CDR3 loop spans 14 amino acids.

The clonotype was recovered from a woman between 50 and 59 years old with Graves' ophthalmopathy. The V and J genes are TRBV24-1 and TRBJ1-5; D ambiguous. The specimen sequenced was blood. CDR3 in amino acids: CATSDTWTNQPQHF. The CDR3 region has the DNA TGTGCCACCAGTGACACTTGGACCAATCAGCCCCAGCATTTT.